This passage covers 8 T cell receptor beta chains from one sample sequenced in a study of T-cell memory formation after mild COVID-19. TCRdb re-called the 5' RACE reads with MiXCR, one entry per CDR3 protein. The profile shows about 290,000 distinct CDR3 sequences, roughly 15% of them singletons. The sequenced sample consisted of PBMCs or a T cell subset sorted from them (not recorded which). Every receptor here comes from a man aged 18 to 29 who had mild COVID-19 (a few samples of this study predate the infection). Cell type and time point are not known.

V and J are TRBV5-1 and TRBJ1-2; 8 bases align to TRBD1. The CDR3 loop spans 14 amino acids. The germline V gene encodes CDR1 SGHRS and CDR2 YFSETQ. Trimming at V came to 4 bases and at J to 6 bases, leaving 8 bases not matched to a gene. The CDR3 loop reads CASSPTGGGNGYTF. The CDR3 DNA reads as TGCGCCAGCAGCCCCACAGGGGGTGGGAATGGCTACACCTTC.

The chain couples TRBV12-3 or TRBV12-4 to TRBJ2-5; 9 bases agree with TRBD1. The trim removed 5 bases at V and 1 base at J, leaving 5 bases unmatched. The CDR3 extends over 15 amino acids. CDR3 nucleotides: TGTGCCAGCAGTCGGACAGGGGAACGCCAAGAGACCCAGTACTTC. It codes for CASSRTGERQETQYF.

The gene calls are TRBV6-2 or TRBV6-3 and TRBJ2-4; D not resolved. There are 12 residues in the CDR3. V was cut by 5 bases and J by 6 bases, with 8 bases left in between. The germline CDR1 and CDR2 sequences are MNHEY and SVGEGT. The CDR3 region has the DNA TGTGCCAGCAGTCCCGTTGGAAACATTCAGTACTTC. Translation: CASSPVGNIQYF.

This clonotype was observed a handful of times. The rearrangement links TRBV9 to TRBJ2-3; possibly TRBD1 for D (5 bases). The germline V gene has CDR1 SGDLS and CDR2 YYNGEE. V lost 3 bases, J lost 7 bases, and 12 bases lay in between. The CDR3 runs 13 residues. In nucleotides, the CDR3 is TGTGCCAGCAGCGGACCAGGGAAGAATACGCAGTATTTT. Translated, it gives CASSGPGKNTQYF.

The sample holds one count of this clonotype. The gene calls are TRBV20-1 and TRBJ2-1; possibly TRBD1 for D (5 bases). The V end lost 4 bases, the J end lost 6 bases, and 13 bases lay between the germline ends. There are 13 residues in the CDR3. From germline, CDR1 is DFQATT and CDR2 SNEGSKA (reference sequence). Written as DNA, the CDR3 is TGCAGTGCTACCAACGGCAGGGTCAATGAGCAGTTCTTC. Translation: CSATNGRVNEQFF.

This clonotype was found many times. Germline and junction disagree at one end, which may indicate a read error. The chain links TRBV5-1 to TRBJ2-7, with D tentatively TRBD2 (6 bases). Germline CDR1 and CDR2: SGHRS and YFSETQ. CDR3 length equals 13 residues. The CDR3 nucleotides are TGTGCCAGCAGTCCCGGGACTGCCTACGAGCAGTACTTC. As protein: CASSPGTAYEQYF.

This clonotype was detected once. The chain links TRBV6-5 to TRBJ1-5, with TRBD1 matching over 8 bases. Trimming took 11 bases from V and 2 from J; bases not matched to a gene: 11. Per germline, CDR1 MNHEY and CDR2 SVGAGI. The CDR3 has 15 residues. The CDR3 loop reads CACMDRARGNQPQHF. The CDR3 DNA reads TGTGCCTGCATGGACAGGGCCAGAGGCAATCAGCCCCAGCATTTT.

The chain combines TRBV20-1 with TRBJ1-1; D is unresolved. The ends were cut back, 6 bases at V and 6 bases at J, with 17 bases in the middle. This CDR3 comprises 13 residues. CDR1 and CDR2 (germline): DFQATT, SNEGSKA (reference sequence). CDR3 coding DNA: TGCAGTGCCCGAAGACCCCGTGAGGCTGAAGCTTTCTTT. This translates into CSARRPREAEAFF.